This T cell receptor (beta chain) originates from a study of T cells expressing NK-cell markers. Reanalyzing the 5' RACE reads, TCRdb keeps one entry per CDR3 protein, without DNA. This sample's table reports about 460,000 distinct CDR3 sequences. The CDR3 is 15 amino acids. Germline V lookup: CDR1 SGDLS, CDR2 YYNGEE. This sequence was found in a woman between 50 and 59 years old in good health. Sequenced input: blood T cells: a sorted CD56 or NKG2C T cell subset, CD4+ or CD8+ T cells, or bulk PBMC T cells (not recorded which). This chain uses TRBV9 with TRBJ2-1; the D call from TCRdb, TRBD1, cannot be confirmed without DNA. The CDR3 region is CASSVMGDGSGEQFF.